The following is a TCR beta chain sequence with its context. One junction end disagrees with the germline gene, perhaps due to a read error. The CDR3 covers 13 residues. Germline-derived CDR1 and CDR2 are SNHLY and FYNNEI. Stated time point: newly diagnosed GD, antithyroid drugs for less than 3 months. RNA extracted from PBMCs served as the sequencing template. The data derive from a study of regulatory T cells in long-lasting Graves disease. Arm-PCR of CDR3 regions and iRepertoire HTBI primers were used to build TCR beta libraries. MiXCR, run by TCRdb on the multiplex PCR reads, gives a single entry per CDR3 protein. The sample includes about 240,000 distinct CDR3 sequences, around 20% of them seen just once.

The material sequenced was peripheral blood mononuclear cells (PBMCs), taken at new diagnosis, from a patient treated with antithyroid drugs. The chain uses TRBV2 and TRBJ1-1; D unresolved. This TCR was sampled from a female donor with Graves disease. CDR3 sequence: CPSSAARNTEAFF. Here the CDR3 DNA reads TGTCCCAGCAGTGCGGCGCGGAACACTGAAGCTTTCTTT.